This is a list of T cell receptor beta chains from one sample in a study of T cell responses to AZD1222 COVID-19 vaccine. The table came from immunoSEQ multiplex PCR; TCRdb's copy has only in-frame clones and leaves some out. The sample consists of around 200,000 clones, around 88% of them appearing once. The sequences come from peripheral blood, collected on day 0 of AZD1222 vaccination. The origin of the receptors is an adult in good health. Both conserved end residues are part of each CDR3. D genes are given only for firm matches. Rows give clone size only sometimes, using once, few, many, or a class for an expanded clone.

J	D	length	V	size	DNA	CDR3
TRBJ2-5	-	13	TRBV12-3/TRBV12-4	-	TGTGCCAGCAGTTTAAGGCGAGAAGAGACCCAGTACTTC	CASSLRREETQYF
TRBJ2-1	-	14	TRBV27	-	TGTGCCAGCAATGAAGGCCACTCCTACAATGAGCAGTTCTTC	CASNEGHSYNEQFF
TRBJ2-7	-	15	TRBV9	-	TGTGCCAGCAGCTCAGGGGTGGGAGTGGGGTACGAGCAGTACTTC	CASSSGVGVGYEQYF
TRBJ2-3	-	14	TRBV7-3	-	TGTGCCAGCAGCCCAGGGGCGGGGGCAGATACGCAGTATTTT	CASSPGAGADTQYF
TRBJ2-7	TRBD1	14	TRBV9	-	TGTGCCAGCAGCGTGCAGGGGGCGGTAGGCGAGCAGTACTTC	CASSVQGAVGEQYF
TRBJ2-2	-	14	TRBV30	-	TGTGCCTGGAGGCCGGGGAACCCTACCGGGGAGCTGTTTTTT	CAWRPGNPTGELFF
TRBJ2-1	TRBD2	16	TRBV30	once	TGTGCCTGGAGTCCTCGGACTAGCAATCTTCACAATGAGCAGTTCTTC	CAWSPRTSNLHNEQFF
TRBJ1-1	-	14	TRBV18	-	TGTGCCAGCTCACCACCCCCCGGGGGAATTGAAGCTTTCTTT	CASSPPPGGIEAFF
TRBJ1-1	-	14	TRBV19	-	TGTGCCAGTAGGACCGTCGGGGACCGTGTTAGGGCTTTCTTT	CASRTVGDRVRAFF
TRBJ1-1	-	15	TRBV18	-	TGTGCCAGCTCACCACCCCCCCCGCGCGACACTGAAGCTTTCTTT	CASSPPPPRDTEAFF
TRBJ1-5	-	16	TRBV5-6	-	TGTGCCAGCAGCAGAGGGACACTTAGGGACAATCAGCCCCAGCATTTT	CASSRGTLRDNQPQHF
TRBJ2-5	TRBD2	14	TRBV2	once	TGTGCCAGCGTCCTACTAGCGGGCCGAGGGGACCAGTACTTC	CASVLLAGRGDQYF
TRBJ1-2	-	17	TRBV9	once	TGTGCCAGCAGCGACTCGGGACTCACGAGTCCTAACTATGGCTACACCTTC	CASSDSGLTSPNYGYTF
TRBJ2-1	-	15	TRBV9	-	TGTGCCAGCAGCGCCCCCGGGGCCTCCTACAATGAGCAGTTCTTC	CASSAPGASYNEQFF
TRBJ1-5	-	15	TRBV19	once	TGTGCCAGTAGTATCGGGCAGGGCGCGGATCAGCCCCAGCATTTT	CASSIGQGADQPQHF
TRBJ1-1	TRBD1	20	TRBV4-1	-	TGCGCCAGCAGCCAAAGGTCGGCCCTCGGGGACAGAGCAATGAACACTGAAGCTTTCTTT	CASSQRSALGDRAMNTEAFF
TRBJ1-2	-	14	TRBV28	-	TGTGCCAGCACCCTATTCGGCGGGGTCCAAGGCTACACCTTC	CASTLFGGVQGYTF
TRBJ1-1	-	12	TRBV3-1/TRBV3-2	-	TGTGCCAGCAGCCAATTGCGGACTGAAGCTTTCTTT	CASSQLRTEAFF
TRBJ2-5	TRBD2	14	TRBV19	-	TGTGCCAGTAGTATCGGGGGGTTCGGGGAGACCCAGTACTTC	CASSIGGFGETQYF
TRBJ2-2	-	16	TRBV9	-	TGTGCCAGCAGCCGTCCGGGACTCTTAGACACCGGGGAGCTGTTTTTT	CASSRPGLLDTGELFF
TRBJ2-1	-	17	TRBV9	-	TGTGCCAGCAGCGTAGTTAGTCCGGGGGCCGGAGGGAATGAGCAGTTCTTC	CASSVVSPGAGGNEQFF
TRBJ2-7	TRBD2	18	TRBV7-9	-	TGTGCCAGCAGCTTTGGACTAGCGGGAGTCCGGCCGGGGGACGAGCAGTACTTC	CASSFGLAGVRPGDEQYF
TRBJ1-6	TRBD1	14	TRBV27	-	TGTGCCAGCAGTTCAGGACAGGGCATCTCATCCCTCCACTTT	CASSSGQGISSLHF
TRBJ1-4	-	14	TRBV7-2	-	TGTGCCAGCAGCTTAGGTGGTTGGGGTGAAAAACTGTTTTTT	CASSLGGWGEKLFF
TRBJ1-5	-	15	TRBV19	-	TGTGCCAGTAGTATGCAATGGCAGCTTGATCAGCCCCAGCATTTT	CASSMQWQLDQPQHF
TRBJ2-3	TRBD1	15	TRBV3-1/TRBV3-2	-	TGTGCCAGCAGACCGACAGGGGGTTACACAGATACGCAGTATTTT	CASRPTGGYTDTQYF